The clone carrying this T cell receptor (beta chain) was observed a few times. The target antigen is unknown. Individual cDNA molecules received unique molecular identifiers. TCRdb analysed the 5' RACE reads with MiXCR anew, one entry per CDR3 protein. The sample lists around 47,000 distinct CDR3 sequences, around a tenth occurring once. This entry is derived from a study of early T cells in non-severe SARS-CoV-2 infection. Per the germline V gene, CDR1 is SEHNR and CDR2 is FQNEAQ (reference sequence). The CDR3 contains 18 residues. After removal of 5 bases from V and 2 bases from J, the junction contained 11 bases not matched to a gene. Study observations and caveats: Database matching using VDJdb favored anti-spike CD8 responses, with private and CD4 specificities left missing.

The chain recombines TRBV7-9 with TRBJ2-4, with TRBD2 matching over 11 bases. The clonotype comes from an adult who was a healthcare worker with PCR-confirmed SARS-CoV-2 infection or an uninfected control (not recorded which). The sample was whole blood. The DNA for the CDR3 is TGTGCCAGCAGCGTACTACCGGGACTAGCGGCCTCCAAAAACATTCAGTACTTC. This gives the protein CASSVLPGLAASKNIQYF.